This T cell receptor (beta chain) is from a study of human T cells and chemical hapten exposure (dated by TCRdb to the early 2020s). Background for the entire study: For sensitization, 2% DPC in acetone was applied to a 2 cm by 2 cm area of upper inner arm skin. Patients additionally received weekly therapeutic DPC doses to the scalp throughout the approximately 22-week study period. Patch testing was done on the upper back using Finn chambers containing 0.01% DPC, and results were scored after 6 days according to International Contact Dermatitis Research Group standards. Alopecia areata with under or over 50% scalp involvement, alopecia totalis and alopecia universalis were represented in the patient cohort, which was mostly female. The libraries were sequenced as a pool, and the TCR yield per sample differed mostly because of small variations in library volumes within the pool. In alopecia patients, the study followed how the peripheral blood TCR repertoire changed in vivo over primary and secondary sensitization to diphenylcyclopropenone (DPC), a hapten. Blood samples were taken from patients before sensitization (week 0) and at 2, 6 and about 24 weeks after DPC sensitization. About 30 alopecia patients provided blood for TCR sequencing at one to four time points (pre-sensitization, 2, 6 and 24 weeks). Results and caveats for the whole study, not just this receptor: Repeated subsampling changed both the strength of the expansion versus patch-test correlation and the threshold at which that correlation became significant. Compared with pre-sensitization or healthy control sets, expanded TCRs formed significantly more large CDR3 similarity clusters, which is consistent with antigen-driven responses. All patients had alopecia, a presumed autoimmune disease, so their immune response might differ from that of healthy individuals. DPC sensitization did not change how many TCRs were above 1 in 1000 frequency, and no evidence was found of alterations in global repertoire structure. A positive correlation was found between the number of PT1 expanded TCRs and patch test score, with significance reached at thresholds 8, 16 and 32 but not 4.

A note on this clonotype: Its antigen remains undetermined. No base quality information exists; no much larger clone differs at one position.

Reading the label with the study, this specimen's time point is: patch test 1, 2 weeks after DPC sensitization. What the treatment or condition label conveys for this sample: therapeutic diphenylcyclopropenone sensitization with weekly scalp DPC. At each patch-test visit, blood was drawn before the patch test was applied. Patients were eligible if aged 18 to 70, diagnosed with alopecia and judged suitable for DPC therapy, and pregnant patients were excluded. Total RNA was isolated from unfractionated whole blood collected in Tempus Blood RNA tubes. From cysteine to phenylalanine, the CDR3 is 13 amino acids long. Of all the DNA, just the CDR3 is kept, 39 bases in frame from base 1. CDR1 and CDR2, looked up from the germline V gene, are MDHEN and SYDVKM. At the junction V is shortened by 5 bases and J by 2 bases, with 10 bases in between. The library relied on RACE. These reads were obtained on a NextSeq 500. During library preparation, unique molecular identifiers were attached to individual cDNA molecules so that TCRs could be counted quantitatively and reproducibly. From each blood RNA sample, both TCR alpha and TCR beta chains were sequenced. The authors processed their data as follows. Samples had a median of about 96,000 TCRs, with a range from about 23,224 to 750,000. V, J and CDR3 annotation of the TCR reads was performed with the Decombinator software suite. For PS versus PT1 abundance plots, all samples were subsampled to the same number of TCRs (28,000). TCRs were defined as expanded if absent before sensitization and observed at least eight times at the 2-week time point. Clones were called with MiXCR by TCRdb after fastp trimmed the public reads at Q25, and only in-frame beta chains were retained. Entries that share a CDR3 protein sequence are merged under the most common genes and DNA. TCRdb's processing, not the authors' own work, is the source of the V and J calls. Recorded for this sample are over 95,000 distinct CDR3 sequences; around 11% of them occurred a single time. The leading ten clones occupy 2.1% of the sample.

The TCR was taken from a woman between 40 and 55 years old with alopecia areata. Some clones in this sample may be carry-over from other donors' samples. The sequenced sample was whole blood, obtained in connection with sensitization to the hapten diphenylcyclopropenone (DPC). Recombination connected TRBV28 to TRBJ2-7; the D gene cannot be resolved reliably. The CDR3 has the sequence CASSQAPTYEQYF. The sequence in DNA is TGTGCCAGCAGTCAAGCTCCAACCTACGAGCAGTACTTC.